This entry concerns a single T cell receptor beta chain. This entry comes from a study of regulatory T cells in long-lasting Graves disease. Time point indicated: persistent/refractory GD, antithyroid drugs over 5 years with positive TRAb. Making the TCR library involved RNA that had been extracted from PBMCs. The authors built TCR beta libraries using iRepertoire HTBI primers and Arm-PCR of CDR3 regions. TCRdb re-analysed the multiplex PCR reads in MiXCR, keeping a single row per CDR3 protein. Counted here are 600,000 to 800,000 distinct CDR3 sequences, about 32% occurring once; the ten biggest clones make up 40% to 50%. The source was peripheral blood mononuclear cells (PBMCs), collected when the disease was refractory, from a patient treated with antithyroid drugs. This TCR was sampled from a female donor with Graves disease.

In DNA, the CDR3 is TGTGCCAGTAGTATGTACAGCGGCAGCAATCAGCCCCAGCATTTT. Translated: CASSMYSGSNQPQHF. The J gene is TRBJ1-5, the V gene TRBV19; D remains ambiguous. Germline CDR1 is LNHDA and CDR2 is SQIVND (reference sequence). V was trimmed by 3 bases and J by 1 base, leaving 10 bases between them. There are 15 residues in the CDR3.